This TCR beta chain was sequenced during a study of cytomegalovirus exposure and HLA in healthy donors. Repertoires were generated with immunoSEQ multiplex PCR, while TCRdb's copy carries only in-frame clones and drops some. Here the sample spans about 220,000 clones, approximately 87% being singletons. Overall study findings and caveats: In vitro experiments confirmed that three CMV-associated chains were specific for CMV antigens.

After removal of 7 bases from V and 8 bases from J, the junction contained 5 bases not matched to a gene. The germline CDR1 and CDR2 sequences are SQVTM and ANQGSEA. The CDR3 covers 11 residues. About this clone itself: What it binds is unknown.

What was sequenced was PBMCs. The chain joins TRBV29-1 to TRBJ1-2; 9 nucleotides match TRBD1. The clonotype comes from a man between 18 and 35 years old in good health and CMV-seronegative. The CDR3 region has the DNA TGCAGCGCGGGGACAGGGAGAGGCTACACCTTC. Translating it yields CSAGTGRGYTF.